The TCR beta chain under discussion was sequenced for a study of OX40 agonist ivuxolimab in advanced cancers. Trimming removed 1 base from V and 4 bases from J; junction bases left unmatched: 6. In germline, CDR1 is SGHDT, CDR2 YYEEEE. There are 16 residues in the CDR3. Study results and limitations: Average numbers of expanded clones were greater in CD8+ T cells than in CD4+.

A word on this clone: Its target is unknown.

Using immunoSEQ multiplex PCR, the repertoire was profiled, and TCRdb retains in-frame clones only, with some absent. The top ten clones hold 20% to 30% of a sample with tens of thousands of clones, roughly 86% of them seen once. Anyone with autoimmune disease history or systemic immunosuppression was excluded. This clonotype was sampled from an adult with an advanced solid tumor such as melanoma, head and neck, liver or kidney cancer. The gene calls are TRBV5-6 and TRBJ2-5; 11 bases align to TRBD2. The sequences come from CD4+ or CD8+ T cells sorted from blood, collected in a trial of the OX40 agonist ivuxolimab. CDR3 coding DNA: TGTGCCAGCAGCTTGACTAGCGGGAGAGGCACAGAGACCCAGTACTTC. Its protein product is CASSLTSGRGTETQYF.